These 7 T cell receptor beta chains were sequenced from one sample in a study of identical twins. TCRdb reprocessed the 5' RACE reads via MiXCR and lists one record per CDR3 protein. The sample includes fewer than 250,000 distinct CDR3 sequences, more than 15% of them seen just once. The same data also went into a second study, on T cells expressing NK-cell markers.

The sequenced sample consisted of CD8+ T cells sorted from blood. These receptors came from a young woman in good health.

This clonotype was counted a few times. The gene calls are TRBV10-2 and TRBJ2-5; tentatively, D is TRBD2 (6 bases). The CDR3 totals 14 residues. V was clipped by 5 bases and J by 4 bases, with 14 bases between them. CDR1 WSHSY and CDR2 SAAADI come from the germline V gene. CDR3 in DNA: TGCGCCAGCAGTCCGACTAGTTTCTCAGAGACCCAGTACTTC. Its protein product is CASSPTSFSETQYF.

This sequence joins TRBV7-8 and TRBJ2-7, with D possibly being TRBD1 or TRBD2 (5 bases each). There are 14 residues in the CDR3. Deletions cut 7 bases from V and 5 bases from J, with 18 bases between. The germline gives CDR1 SGHVS, CDR2 FQNEAQ. The CDR3 loop reads CASTQTRGRDEQYF. CDR3 DNA sequence: TGTGCCAGCACCCAAACACGGGGCCGCGACGAGCAGTACTTC.

In this sample, this clonotype turned up a few times. The chain joins TRBV12-3 or TRBV12-4 to TRBJ1-1, with TRBD1 as a possible D gene (5 bases). V shed 2 bases and J shed 4 bases, with 14 bases lying between them. CDR3 length: 15 amino acids. The CDR3 protein is CASSLTGQGITEAFF. CDR3 nucleotides: TGTGCCAGCAGTTTAACGGGCCAGGGAATCACTGAAGCTTTCTTT.

In its sample, this clonotype was seen a few times. This chain joins TRBV7-9 and TRBJ1-4, with 9 positions matching TRBD1. This CDR3 contains 15 residues. With V trimmed by 5 bases and J by 6 bases, 7 bases remained unmatched. Germline V lookup: CDR1 SEHNR, CDR2 FQNEAQ (reference sequence). The CDR3 protein is CASSPWGQGDEKLFF. CDR3 coding DNA: TGTGCCAGCAGCCCATGGGGACAGGGAGATGAAAAACTGTTTTTT.

The chain joins TRBV7-9 to TRBJ2-1; D is uncertain. The length of the CDR3 is 12 residues. Germline V lookup: CDR1 SEHNR, CDR2 FQNEAQ (reference sequence). The ends were cut back, 7 bases at V and 2 bases at J, with 6 bases in the middle. CDR3 in amino acids: CASTPTYNEQFF. The CDR3 region has the DNA TGTGCCAGCACCCCGACCTACAATGAGCAGTTCTTC.

This clonotype showed up just a few times. The chain employs TRBV5-1 and TRBJ1-5; D remains ambiguous. V was clipped by 3 bases and J by 8 bases, with 15 bases between them. The CDR3 loop spans 14 amino acids. Germline CDR1 is SGHRS and CDR2 is YFSETQ. CDR3 loop: CASSSPLTGKPQHF. CDR3 DNA sequence: TGCGCCAGCAGCTCACCTCTGACGGGCAAGCCCCAGCATTTT.

This clonotype showed up many times. The V gene is TRBV5-1, the J gene TRBJ2-1; D call uncertain. Trimming cost V 4 bases and J 5 bases, with 4 bases left between them. CDR3 length equals 11 residues. Germline V CDR1 and CDR2: SGHRS, YFSETQ. The CDR3 region is CASSQNNEQFF. The CDR3 DNA follows: TGCGCCAGCAGCCAAAACAATGAGCAGTTCTTC.